The 10 T cell receptor beta chains reported below all come from one sample, sequenced in a study of T cells in Graves' hyperthyroidism and ophthalmopathy. Amplification of TCR beta CDR3 regions used RNA as the template. Primed by the HTBI set, a first-round RT-PCR was run on the TCR CDR3. MiXCR, applied by TCRdb to the multiplex PCR reads, yields one record per CDR3 protein. Of 600,000 to 750,000 distinct CDR3 sequences listed, approximately 15% are singletons. Sequencing was done on a sample of blood. The receptors here all came from a man aged 45 to 65 with Graves' hyperthyroidism.

To note about this clonotype: Sequence at one end of the junction differs from germline and may be a read error. The chain employs TRBV5-5 and TRBJ2-1; TRBD2 matches 9 bases. The CDR3 length is 14 residues. CDR1 SGHKS and CDR2 YYEKEE come from the germline V gene (reference sequence). The CDR3, as DNA: TGTGCCAGCAGCTTGATTAGCGGGAGTACTGAGCGGTTCTTC. Amino acids: CASSLISGSTERFF.

This clonotype has at least ten counts. V and J are TRBV20-1 and TRBJ2-1, with D possibly matching TRBD2 (5 bases). The germline V gene encodes CDR1 DFQATT and CDR2 SNEGSKA (reference sequence). V lost 5 bases to trimming and J lost 3 bases, with 14 bases between them. This CDR3 contains 14 residues. The CDR3 loop reads CSALDSNYYNEQFF. Here the CDR3 DNA reads TGCAGTGCTCTGGACTCTAACTACTACAATGAGCAGTTCTTC.

This clonotype was recorded many times. J is TRBJ2-1 and V is TRBV19; 7 positions agree with TRBD2. CDR3 length equals 15 residues. Germline values: CDR1 LNHDA, CDR2 SQIVND (reference sequence). Unmatched junction bases numbered 6, after V lost 3 bases and J lost 4 bases. The CDR3 DNA sequence: TGTGCCAGTAGTATTGGGCTAGCGGAGTACAATGAGCAGTTCTTC. Its protein is CASSIGLAEYNEQFF.

The chain couples TRBV20-1 to TRBJ1-2, with 10 bases aligning to TRBD1. The J segment lost 8 bases and the V segment lost 2 bases, leaving 8 bases of the junction unmatched. Germline lookup yields CDR1 DFQATT and CDR2 SNEGSKA (reference sequence). This CDR3 contains 14 residues. The CDR3 region is CSARTGTGVRGYTF. The CDR3 nucleotides read TGCAGTGCTAGAACCGGGACAGGGGTCCGGGGCTACACCTTC.

The chain joins TRBV28 to TRBJ2-7; 11 bases match TRBD2. The CDR3 spans 15 residues. J gave up 4 bases and V 5 bases, and 7 bases lay outside the gene matches. CDR1 is MDHEN, CDR2 SYDVKM, per germline. CDR3 sequence (DNA): TGTGCCAGCAGTCTTAGCGGGAGGGTCGGGTACGAGCAGTACTTC. Protein product: CASSLSGRVGYEQYF. The variable domain in full, completed from reference TRBV28 and TRBJ2-7, reads DVKVTQSSRYLVKRTGEKVFLECVQDMDHENMFWYRQDPGLGLRLIYFSYDVKMKEKGDIPEGYSVSREKKERFSLILESASTNQTSMYLCASSLSGRVGYEQYFGPGTRLTVT.

This clonotype was detected a few times. The junction departs from germline at one end; a sequencing error may be responsible. The rearrangement joins TRBV7-2 to TRBJ2-1, with 9 bases identical to TRBD2. Germline V CDR1 and CDR2: SGHTA, FQGNSA. This CDR3 is 17 amino acids long. In nucleotides, the CDR3 is TGTGCCAGCAGCTTCAGTGGGCCGGGACTAGCTTACAGTGAGCAGTTCTTC. This codes for CASSFSGPGLAYSEQFF.

This chain links TRBV19 with TRBJ2-1; D unclear. Germline V gene data show CDR1 as LNHDA and CDR2 as SQIVND (reference sequence). The CDR3 runs 14 residues. Trimming left V 7 bases short and J 6 bases short, with 16 bases between. CDR3 nucleotides: TGTGCCAGTAAAAAAAGCCAGGTTGGCAATGAGCAGTTCTTC. Residues: CASKKSQVGNEQFF.

This clonotype came up a few times. The chain recombines TRBV6-2 or TRBV6-3 with TRBJ2-7, with a possible D match to TRBD1 (7 bases). V was pared by 0 bases and J by 5 bases, with 14 bases between. Per germline, CDR1 MNHEY and CDR2 SVGEGT. CDR3 length: 15 amino acids. DNA of the CDR3: TGTGCCAGCAGTTACTCGCTGGGCAGGGGGGACGAGCAGTACTTC. Protein product: CASSYSLGRGDEQYF.

This clonotype was picked up many times. The rearrangement uses TRBV11-2 and TRBJ2-7; D might be TRBD2 (6 bases). CDR3 length: 15 residues. Germline CDR1 SGHAT, CDR2 FQNNGV. The ends were cut back, 1 base at V and 2 bases at J, with 12 bases in the middle. The CDR3 reads CASSLVGTATYEQYF. The DNA of the CDR3 is TGTGCCAGCAGCTTAGTTGGGACTGCCACCTACGAGCAGTACTTC.

The table lists this clonotype with many counts. V usage is TRBV19 and J usage is TRBJ1-1; D gene ambiguous. CDR1 is LNHDA and CDR2 is SQIVND in the germline V gene (reference sequence). The CDR3 is 13 residues long. V lost 8 bases, J lost 4 bases, and 14 bases lay in between. The DNA for the CDR3 is TGTGCCAGTTCGAGCCAAAAATTCACTGAAGCTTTCTTT. Protein product: CASSSQKFTEAFF. Based on the CDR3 plus reference TRBV19 and TRBJ1-1, the full variable domain is DGGITQSPKYLFRKEGQNVTLSCEQNLNHDAMYWYRQDPGQGLRLIYYSQIVNDFQKGDIAEGYSVSREKKESFPLTVTSAQKNPTAFYLCASSSQKFTEAFFGQGTRLTVV.